Below are 20 T cell receptor beta chains sequenced from a single sample in a study of OX40 agonist ivuxolimab in advanced cancers. The method was immunoSEQ multiplex PCR; TCRdb's version includes in-frame clones alone and lacks a portion of them. This sample carries fewer than 120,000 clones, approximately 89% of them seen once, and the ten largest clones take 0.25% to 0.3%. The source material was CD4+ or CD8+ T cells sorted from blood, sampled in a trial of the OX40 agonist ivuxolimab. Receptor source: an adult with an advanced solid tumor such as melanoma, head and neck, liver or kidney cancer.

CDR3 region: CASRPPLGRGHYGYTF. As DNA, the CDR3 is TGTGCCAGTAGGCCCCCCTTGGGCCGAGGCCACTATGGCTACACCTTC. This chain links TRBV19 with TRBJ1-2; D remains unclear. V shed 6 bases and J shed 3 bases, with 20 bases lying between them. Germline loops: CDR1 LNHDA, CDR2 SQIVND (reference sequence). CDR3 length equals 16 residues.

The chain carries TRBV14 and TRBJ2-1; perhaps TRBD1 as D (5 bases). The CDR3 contains 12 residues. Trimming shortened V by 1 base and J by 7 bases, and 5 bases separated the two germline ends. CDR1 is SGHDN and CDR2 is FVKESK in the germline V gene. Here the CDR3 reads CASSQAGNEQFF. The CDR3 DNA follows: TGTGCCAGCAGCCAAGCAGGGAATGAGCAGTTCTTC.

The genes are TRBV6-5 and TRBJ2-3, with unresolved D. This CDR3 spans 11 amino acids. Germline CDR1 MNHEY, CDR2 SVGAGI. V was shortened by 4 bases and J by 5 bases, with 4 bases between the two germline ends. As DNA, the CDR3 is TGTGCCAGCAGTTGGAAAGATACGCAGTATTTT. Its protein product is CASSWKDTQYF.

CDR3 loop: CASSLRQQETQYF. CDR3 nucleotides: TGTGCCAGCAGCTTAAGACAGCAAGAGACCCAGTACTTC. V gene TRBV7-6 combines with J gene TRBJ2-5, with D tentatively TRBD1 (5 bases). The CDR3 is 13 amino acids. The V end lost 2 bases, the J end lost 2 bases, and 6 bases lay between the germline ends. Germline V lookup: CDR1 SGHVS, CDR2 FNYEAQ.

The chain joins TRBV6-1 to TRBJ1-1; D remains unclear. CDR1 is MNHNS and CDR2 is SASEGT in the germline V gene. CDR3 size: 14 residues. Trimming cost V 8 bases and J 6 bases, with 19 bases left between them. The CDR3 DNA sequence: TGTGCCAGCCAGGAAAGTAGTGTTCGGCCTGAAGCTTTCTTT. It encodes CASQESSVRPEAFF.

The chain combines TRBV4-2 with TRBJ1-6; D unresolved. V was shortened by 3 bases and J by 5 bases, with 11 bases between the two germline ends. Germline CDR1 reads LGHNA; CDR2 reads YNFKEQ. The CDR3 runs to 15 residues. The CDR3 DNA reads TGTGCCAGCAGCCACCCTCAGAGAGATAATTCACCCCTCCACTTT. Translating gives CASSHPQRDNSPLHF.

The V gene is TRBV7-2, the J gene TRBJ1-1; 7 bases agree with TRBD1. The CDR3 has 15 amino acids. Looked up from germline, CDR1 is SGHTA and CDR2 is FQGNSA. V shed 3 bases and J 5 bases; nucleotides not matched to a gene: 9. The CDR3 here is CASSLVREGQTEAFF. In nucleotides, the CDR3 is TGTGCCAGCAGCTTGGTTAGAGAGGGACAGACTGAAGCTTTCTTT. Filled out from reference TRBV7-2 and TRBJ1-1, the complete variable domain reads GAGVSQSPSNKVTEKGKDVELRCDPISGHTALYWYRQSLGQGLEFLIYFQGNSAPDKSGLPSDRFSAERTGGSVSTLTIQRTQQEDSAVYLCASSLVREGQTEAFFGQGTRLTVV.

V usage is TRBV5-6 and J usage is TRBJ2-3, with 10 bases identical to TRBD1. V was pared by 2 bases and J by 1 base, with 1 base of the junction left unmatched. The CDR3 length is 15 residues. Germline loops: CDR1 SGHDT, CDR2 YYEEEE. The CDR3 coding sequence is TGTGCCAGCAGCTTCGGGACAGGGGGCACAGATACGCAGTATTTT. It is translated as CASSFGTGGTDTQYF. The full variable domain, in which reference TRBV5-6 and TRBJ2-3 provide the parts outside the CDR3, is DAGVTQSPTHLIKTRGQQVTLRCSPKSGHDTVSWYQQALGQGPQFIFQYYEEEERQRGNFPDRFSGHQFPNYSSELNVNALLLGDSALYLCASSFGTGGTDTQYFGPGTRLTVL.

This sequence joins TRBV5-1 and TRBJ1-1, with D perhaps TRBD1 (5 bases). Germline V gene lookup returns CDR1 SGHRS and CDR2 YFSETQ. Trimming left V 1 base short and J 0 bases short, with 10 bases between. The CDR3 runs to 15 residues. The CDR3 reads CASSLSGPLNTEAFF. The DNA for the CDR3 is TGCGCCAGCAGCTTGTCAGGGCCCCTGAACACTGAAGCTTTCTTT.

The chain employs TRBV19 and TRBJ1-2, with D perhaps TRBD1 (6 bases). Germline V CDR1 and CDR2: LNHDA, SQIVND (reference sequence). V gave up 5 bases and J gave up 7 bases, with 20 bases separating them. The CDR3 has 15 residues. The CDR3 sequence is CASSAHRAWAGGYTF. The CDR3 DNA sequence: TGTGCCAGTAGTGCCCACAGGGCGTGGGCAGGTGGCTACACCTTC.

The V call is TRBV5-4, the J call TRBJ1-1; 9 nucleotides agree with TRBD1. Germline V gene sequence: CDR1 SGHNT, CDR2 YYREEE (reference sequence). The V and J ends lost 3 bases and 4 bases, in that order; junction bases with no gene match: 13. The CDR3 loop spans 17 amino acids. CDR3 region: CASSSVPGQGSRTEAFF. In DNA, the CDR3 is TGTGCCAGCAGCTCCGTCCCGGGACAGGGTTCGCGCACTGAAGCTTTCTTT. The full variable domain, in which reference TRBV5-4 and TRBJ1-1 provide the parts outside the CDR3, is ETGVTQSPTHLIKTRGQQVTLRCSSQSGHNTVSWYQQALGQGPQFIFQYYREEENGRGNFPPRFSGLQFPNYSSELNVNALELDDSALYLCASSSVPGQGSRTEAFFGQGTRLTVV.

V is TRBV7-8 and J is TRBJ1-5; 8 bases map to TRBD1. The CDR3 consists of 15 residues. Per germline, CDR1 SGHVS and CDR2 FQNEAQ. The ends lost 5 bases at V and 5 bases at J; junction bases unmatched: 8. The CDR3 DNA reads TGTGCCAGCAGCCCGACAGGGGTGGGTTATCAGCCCCAGCATTTT. This encodes CASSPTGVGYQPQHF.

This chain connects TRBV30 to TRBJ1-1, with a tentative D call TRBD1 (6 bases). Trimming took off 8 bases at V and 3 bases at J, with 13 bases between the two ends. Germline CDR1 reads GTSNPN; CDR2 reads SVGIG (reference sequence). The CDR3 contains 12 residues. The CDR3 DNA follows: TGTGCCGGGGGGGGGCAGCACACTGAAGCTTTCTTT. Its protein is CAGGGQHTEAFF. The full variable domain, rest sourced from reference TRBV30 and TRBJ1-1, is SQTIHQWPATLVQPVGSPLSLECTVEGTSNPNLYWYRQAAGRGLQLLFYSVGIGQISSEVPQNLSASRPQDRQFILSSKKLLLSDSGFYLCAGGGQHTEAFFGQGTRLTVV.

This clone was counted a single time. The V and J genes are TRBV7-2 and TRBJ1-6, with D possibly being TRBD1 (5 bases). Trimming left V 1 base short and J 9 bases short, with 13 bases between. Germline V lookup: CDR1 SGHTA, CDR2 FQGNSA. This CDR3 has 15 residues. For the CDR3, the DNA is TGTGCCAGCAGCTTAGATGCAGGGAATCGTTCACCCCTCCACTTT. This sequence encodes CASSLDAGNRSPLHF.

The chain links TRBV27 to TRBJ2-5, with 13 bases identical to TRBD2. Trimming took 1 base from V and 4 from J; bases not matched to a gene: 6. The CDR3 is 17 residues long. Germline CDR1 is MNHEY and CDR2 is SMNVEV (reference sequence). The CDR3: CASSLLGLAGDGETQYF. The CDR3 DNA reads TGTGCCAGCAGTTTATTAGGACTAGCGGGAGATGGAGAGACCCAGTACTTC.

The chain employs TRBV10-2 and TRBJ2-3; 13 bases are a match to TRBD2. V trimming: 1 base; J trimming: 6 bases; junction bases outside the gene matches: 13. This CDR3 contains 19 residues. CDR1 WSHSY and CDR2 SAAADI come from the germline V gene. In nucleotides, the CDR3 is TGCGCCAGCAGTGAGTGGACTAGCGGGAGAGGCCTGGGGTTGGATACGCAGTATTTT. Its protein product is CASSEWTSGRGLGLDTQYF.

V gene TRBV5-8 combines with J gene TRBJ2-7, with unresolved D. Trimming took off 1 base at V and 0 bases at J, with 11 bases between the two ends. CDR1 is SGHTS and CDR2 is YDEGEE in the germline V gene. The CDR3 is 15 amino acids. The CDR3 region is CASSLNGRRSYEQYF. The CDR3 DNA reads as TGTGCCAGCAGCTTGAACGGCAGGCGCTCCTACGAGCAGTACTTC.

This clone has only a few counts. The gene calls are TRBV27 and TRBJ1-1, with D perhaps matching TRBD1 (6 bases). The CDR3 loop spans 19 amino acids. The ends were cut back, 3 bases at V and 6 bases at J, with 29 bases in the middle. The germline gives CDR1 MNHEY, CDR2 SMNVEV (reference sequence). The CDR3 protein is CASSLQAAGGREWSPEAFF. The CDR3, as DNA: TGTGCCAGCAGTTTGCAGGCCGCCGGGGGGCGCGAGTGGAGCCCTGAAGCTTTCTTT.

The chain uses TRBV5-1 and TRBJ1-5; a weak D match, TRBD1 (5 bases). Germline CDR1 SGHRS, CDR2 YFSETQ. The germline V and J ends were trimmed by 0 bases and 4 bases, with 14 bases remaining between them. The CDR3 consists of 16 residues. CDR3 nucleotides: TGCGCCAGCAGCTTGGACGGGACCGGCGATAATCAGCCCCAGCATTTT. It yields the protein CASSLDGTGDNQPQHF.

The genes are TRBV5-1 and TRBJ1-1, with D uncertain. This CDR3 has 11 residues. V lost 4 bases to trimming and J lost 5 bases, with 6 bases between them. Germline V CDR1 and CDR2: SGHRS, YFSETQ. The CDR3 region has the DNA TGCGCCAGCAGCGGAAGGACTGAAGCTTTCTTT. Residues: CASSGRTEAFF.